These 9 T cell receptor beta chains originate from one sample sequenced in a study of memory CD4+ T cells and cytomegalovirus serostatus (dated by TCRdb to about 2019). Single viable CD3+CD4+CD8-CD45RO+ cells were sorted as memory CD4+ T cells on a FACSAria II. Receptor libraries were prepared by the immunoSEQ multiplex PCR assay. Entries here come from immuneACCESS through TCRdb and include only in-frame sequences with V and J called. Some clones fail to appear in such tables; in the studies checked, an unresolved V gene covers under half of the shortfall, and the cause of the remainder is unknown. Here the sample has under 50,000 clones; about 74% occur a single time. 1.2% of the sample goes to the ten largest clones. What was sequenced was memory CD4+ T cells from blood. All receptors come from an adult in good health and CMV-seropositive.

The gene calls are TRBV5-1 and TRBJ2-1, with a tentative D call TRBD2 (5 bases). Germline-derived CDR1 and CDR2 are SGHRS and YFSETQ. This CDR3 comprises 15 residues. Trimming stripped 6 bases from V and 5 bases from J, with 18 bases between. CDR3 sequence reads: CASTFDTTADNEQFF. The CDR3 nucleotides read TGCGCCAGCACCTTTGACACCACAGCGGACAATGAGCAGTTCTTC.

The chain uses TRBV28 and TRBJ2-7, with D possibly TRBD1 on 6 matching bases. This CDR3 has 15 amino acids. The V gene lost 6 bases and the J gene lost 5 bases, with 20 bases spanning the gap. Germline CDR1 MDHEN, CDR2 SYDVKM. The CDR3 is CASSDRIGGYDEQYF. The CDR3 bases are TGTGCCAGCAGCGACAGGATTGGGGGCTACGACGAGCAGTACTTC.

This rearrangement joins TRBV2 to TRBJ2-7, with D maybe TRBD1 (6 bases). Germline values: CDR1 SNHLY, CDR2 FYNNEI. Trimming left V 11 bases short and J 0 bases short, with 14 bases between. The CDR3 loop spans 13 amino acids. The CDR3 DNA is TGTGCCTGCAAATCGGACAGCTCCTACGAGCAGTACTTC. It is translated as CACKSDSSYEQYF.

This clone has more than one count but fewer than ten. The chain couples TRBV5-1 to TRBJ2-3; either TRBD1 or TRBD2 may supply D (5 bases each). The CDR3 has 16 amino acids. Trimming cost V 6 bases and J 2 bases, with 19 bases left between them. Germline CDR1 SGHRS, CDR2 YFSETQ. This CDR3 reads CASMLPGALNTDTQYF. In DNA, the CDR3 is TGCGCCAGCATGCTTCCCGGGGCCCTAAACACAGATACGCAGTATTTT.

V is TRBV5-1 and J is TRBJ1-3, with 7 bases identical to TRBD1. The CDR3 runs to 15 residues. CDR1 and CDR2 (germline): SGHRS, YFSETQ. Unmatched junction bases numbered 3, after V lost 1 base and J lost 2 bases. The CDR3 nucleotides read TGCGCCAGCAGCTTGACAGGGGTCCCTGGAAACACCATATATTTT. This codes for CASSLTGVPGNTIYF. Drawing the rest from reference TRBV5-1 and TRBJ1-3, the complete variable domain is KAGVTQTPRYLIKTRGQQVTLSCSPISGHRSVSWYQQTPGQGLQFLFEYFSETQRNKGNFPGRFSGRQFSNSRSEMNVSTLELGDSALYLCASSLTGVPGNTIYFGEGSWLTVV.

This sequence joins TRBV5-4 and TRBJ2-2; 7 nucleotides line up with TRBD1. Trimming took 0 bases from V and 0 from J; bases not matched to a gene: 5. This CDR3 region has 17 residues. Germline CDR1 is SGHNT and CDR2 is YYREEE (reference sequence). This chain's CDR3 is CASSLGQGWSNTGELFF. In nucleotides, the CDR3 is TGTGCCAGCAGCTTGGGACAGGGTTGGTCGAACACCGGGGAGCTGTTTTTT.

A few counts support this clone. The genes are TRBV5-6 and TRBJ2-3, with D possibly matching TRBD2 (5 bases). Per the germline V gene, CDR1 is SGHDT and CDR2 is YYEEEE. Trimming cost V 4 bases and J 1 base, with 10 bases left between them. The CDR3 is 14 residues long. Here the CDR3 reads CASSPVGGTDTQYF. The CDR3 region has the DNA TGTGCCAGCAGCCCGGTCGGGGGCACAGATACGCAGTATTTT.

This sequence joins TRBV6-5 and TRBJ2-7, with 12 bases lining up with TRBD1. CDR1 and CDR2 from the germline V gene are MNHEY and SVGAGI. The CDR3 is 15 amino acids. Losses at the gene ends were 6 bases for V and 2 bases for J; bases not matched to a gene: 5. The CDR3 loop is CASSRDRGLTYEQYF. Here the CDR3 DNA reads TGTGCCAGCAGCCGGGACAGGGGGCTTACCTACGAGCAGTACTTC.

The chain couples TRBV4-1 to TRBJ2-7, with 9 nucleotides matching TRBD1. The CDR3 is 15 residues long. V dropped 2 bases and J dropped 6; count of bases not matched to a gene: 8. Germline CDR1 MGHRA, CDR2 YSYEKL. CDR3 bases: TGCGCCAGCAGCCAAACAAGGGACAGGGACGGCGAGCAGTACTTC. The encoded protein is CASSQTRDRDGEQYF.